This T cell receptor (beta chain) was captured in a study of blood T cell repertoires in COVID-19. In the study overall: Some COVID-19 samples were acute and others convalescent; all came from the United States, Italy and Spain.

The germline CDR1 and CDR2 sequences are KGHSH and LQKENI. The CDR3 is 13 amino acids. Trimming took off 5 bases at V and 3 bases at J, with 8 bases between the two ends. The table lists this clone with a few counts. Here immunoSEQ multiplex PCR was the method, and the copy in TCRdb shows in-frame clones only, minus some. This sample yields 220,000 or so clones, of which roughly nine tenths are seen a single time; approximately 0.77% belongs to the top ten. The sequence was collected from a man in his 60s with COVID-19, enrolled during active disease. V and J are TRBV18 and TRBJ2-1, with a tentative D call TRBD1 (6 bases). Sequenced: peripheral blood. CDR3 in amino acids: CASSSDSYNEQFF. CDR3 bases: TGTGCCAGCTCATCGGACAGCTACAATGAGCAGTTCTTC.